This TCR beta chain was identified during a study of blood T cells in healthy people across ages (dated by TCRdb to about 2015). Regarding the research as a whole: In model experiments, template switching captured about one uniquely barcoded TCR beta cDNA molecule for every two T cells. Age-related changes in TCR beta repertoire diversity were measured in the study by deep sequencing normalized with unique cDNA molecular identifiers. Four age groups were formed from the donors: young (average roughly 16 years), middle-aged (approximately 40), aged (62) and long-lived (roughly 81). Using the same blood draw, the study looked at two additional independent replicas of 1 million unique cDNA reads for two donors, one aged 18 to 30 and the other aged 80 or older.

The germline V gene (reference sequence) supplies CDR1 MNHEY and CDR2 SMNVEV. The CDR3, from cysteine to phenylalanine, totals 15 residues. Left in the record is the CDR3 DNA by itself, 45 bases read in frame from the first base. Of note for this clonotype: What antigen it recognizes has not been identified. It may be a read error: a sequence one base away is much more abundant.

Donors were 39 systemically healthy Caucasian individuals from Russia aged roughly 6 to 90 years. About 10 milliliters of peripheral blood were collected from each donor into EDTA-treated Vacutainer tubes. PBMCs were isolated by Ficoll-Paque density-gradient centrifugation, with at least 6.5 million obtained per sample. Trizol reagent was used to extract total RNA from PBMCs, with at least 6 micrograms per sample. Naive CD45RAhigh/CD27high T cell percentages were measured by flow cytometry on a PBMC aliquot from every donor. Study-level results and caveats: As age increased, observed TCR beta diversity per million T cells dropped in a roughly linear way, and a significant reduction was already evident by age about 40. Because donor CMV infection status was unknown, age-related changes in expanded clonotypes were potentially confounded. Compared with the aged group, more naive CD4+ T cells, fewer expanded clones and increased TCR diversity were shown by the long-lived group, suggesting age selection. A strong correlation was found between observed TCR beta diversity and the percentage of naive T cells measured by flow cytometry. Because profiling used bulk unsorted PBMCs, naive and antigen-experienced compartments could not be compared conclusively. Estimates of total diversity from one million sequenced T cells were regarded as lower bounds and underestimates.

Library preparation used 5' RACE. The sequencer listed for this sample is Illumina HiSeq 2500. A second PCR of about 6 to 12 cycles was run with a J-beta primer mix and a sample-barcoded 5' primer. A unique molecular identifier was introduced onto each TCR beta cDNA molecule by a template-switch 5' adaptor carrying 12 random nucleotides. Each sample yielded at least 2.5 million CDR3-containing paired-end reads. The Mint cDNA synthesis kit, primed by a TRBC-specific oligonucleotide, was used to synthesize first-strand cDNA from all RNA. Following uracil-DNA glycosylase treatment, a first 18-cycle PCR with universal primers M1SS and BC2_uni_R was performed on all cDNA. Per the source publication's procedure: For normalization, 1 million high-quality reads, each with a distinct molecular identifier, were randomly selected from each sample. Instead of being binned into consensus sequences, reads with shared molecular identifiers were discarded. CDR3 identification, clonotype clustering and error correction used MiTCR with a Q25 quality threshold and the strictest error-elimination algorithm. A nonparametric unseen species model with Euler transformation was used to estimate lower-bound total TCR beta diversity. The public reads were run again by TCRdb, first through fastp at Q25 and then through MiXCR, and only productive beta chains were kept. Each record represents a unique CDR3 protein, reported with the most common genes and DNA among its rows. TCRdb's processing, not the study's, gives the V and J calls here. The sample data list 750,000 to 1,000,000 distinct CDR3 sequences, and 29% of these were observed just once. Roughly 10% of the sample rests with the top ten.

The same data also contributed to another study, on T cells of mothers and their children. As the second publication notes: Nine systemically healthy Caucasian individuals served as donors, namely three mothers together with their six children. cDNA synthesis used all of the extracted RNA, with approximately 1.4 ug of RNA in each 15 ul reaction. Sample barcodes and 2-4 random nucleotides were added via the M1S primer in the second PCR. Over 10 million TCR beta CDR3 reads came from each mother, compared with 3.3 million or so reads from each child. Thymic selection shapes the output of TCR recombination in a similar way in related and unrelated pairs, and inherited differences have a minor effect. Normalized repertoire overlap was always found to be slightly, but never significantly, higher in related mother-child pairs than in unrelated mother-child pairs. Persistent microchimeric T cell clones were not detected, at a sensitivity of about 99 clones per million clonotypes. The study used deep NGS to compare TCR beta repertoires of mothers and children, seeking features distinguishing related mother-child pairs from unrelated individuals. The mean age was around 42 +/- 4 years for the mothers and 11 +/- 4 years for the children. After adapter ligation was performed with NEBNext reagents, the libraries were sequenced on an Illumina HiSeq 2000 with 100+100 nt paired-end reads. To avoid cross-contamination, the mother libraries and the child libraries were prepared a month apart and sequenced in separate runs. Between 500,000 and 2,000,000 distinct TCR beta clonotypes were identified per donor. Naive TCR beta clonotypes were estimated from low-frequency clonotypes matched to each donor's FACS-determined naive share, without sorting.

The clonotype comes from a woman between 40 and 55 years old in good health. The chain joins TRBV27 to TRBJ2-1; TRBD2 is perhaps the D gene, given 5 matching bases. The material sequenced was blood. The DNA reads TGTGCCAGCAGAAGACTAAGCGACCCCTACAATGAGGAGTTCTTC. The resulting protein is CASRRLSDPYNEEFF.